These 7 T cell receptor beta chains were all obtained from the same sample, sequenced in a study of immune heterogeneity within non-small cell lung tumors (dated by TCRdb to between 2017 and 2018). For the TCR template, genomic DNA was extracted from bulk tumor tissue, and 500 to 750 ng of gDNA was amplified for each sample. During surgery, multiple biopsies were taken from each primary tumor and placed as far apart as possible within the tumor mass. The study cohort was described as untreated and was composed of newly diagnosed NSCLC cases undergoing curative surgery. Instrument used: HiSeq X Ten. A multiplex PCR system amplified the TCR beta CDR3 region, with a first 10-cycle round using 32 V-gene forward and 13 J-gene reverse primers. TCRdb cleaned the public reads at Q25 with fastp, built clones with MiXCR and kept in-frame beta chains. CDR3 protein sequences are deduplicated, and each keeps its most common genes and DNA. Across this sample there are roughly 8,900 distinct CDR3 sequences, with roughly 30% seen only once. Of the sample, about 11% falls within the top ten clones.

Sequencing was performed on lung tumor tissue. These receptors originate from a man in his fifties or sixties with non-small cell lung cancer.

This clonotype is deemed medium-sized (0.01 to 0.1%). The rearrangement joins TRBV12-3 or TRBV12-4 to TRBJ2-7; D is uncertain. The CDR3 length is 13 residues. The V and J ends lost 3 bases and 6 bases respectively, with 12 bases between them. CDR3 coding DNA: TGTGCCAGCAGTTTGATGGACCTTGTCGAGCAGTACTTC. The encoded protein is CASSLMDLVEQYF.

This clonotype was counted at least ten times. The V gene is TRBV6-2 or TRBV6-3, the J gene TRBJ2-6; the D is unclear. V was cut by 4 bases and J by 0 bases, with 7 bases left in between. In germline, CDR1 is MNHEY, CDR2 SVGEGT. This CDR3 region has 15 residues. The CDR3 DNA follows: TGTGCCAGCAGTTCAGTCTTCTCTGGGGCCAACGTCCTGACTTTC. Protein product: CASSSVFSGANVLTF.

This clonotype was recorded at least ten times. The chain employs TRBV7-8 and TRBJ2-2, with D perhaps TRBD1 (5 bases). Germline CDR1 SGHVS, CDR2 FQNEAQ. The CDR3 sequence is 13 residues long. V lost 2 bases, J lost 4 bases, and 5 bases lay in between. The CDR3 sequence: CASSLQGTGELFF. CDR3 in DNA: TGTGCCAGCAGCTTACAGGGCACCGGGGAGCTGTTTTTT. Complete variable domain (other parts from reference TRBV7-8 and TRBJ2-2): GAGVSQSPRYKVAKRGQDVALRCDPISGHVSLFWYQQALGQGPEFLTYFQNEAQLDKSGLPSDRFFAERPEGSVSTLKIQRTQQEDSAVYLCASSLQGTGELFFGEGSRLTVL.

By share, this clonotype counts as medium-sized. The chain carries TRBV6-2 or TRBV6-3 and TRBJ2-7; D might be TRBD2 (6 bases). The germline V gene has CDR1 MNHEY and CDR2 SVGEGT. Trimming took off 2 bases at V and 4 bases at J, with 15 bases between the two ends. The CDR3 covers 15 residues. The CDR3 protein is CASSYATSHRYEQYF. CDR3 nucleotide sequence: TGTGCCAGCAGTTACGCGACTAGTCACCGATACGAGCAGTACTTC.

At least ten counts were recorded for this clonotype. The chain is built from TRBV5-1 and TRBJ1-2; D might be TRBD1 (5 bases). The V and J ends lost 0 bases and 8 bases respectively, with 11 bases between them. CDR3 size: 13 residues. In germline, CDR1 is SGHRS, CDR2 YFSETQ. The CDR3 DNA sequence: TGCGCCAGCAGCTTGGGGCAGGGAGGAGGCTACACCTTC. Protein: CASSLGQGGGYTF.

This clonotype was observed a few times. V is TRBV12-5 and J is TRBJ2-7; 9 bases map to TRBD1. The CDR3 extends over 12 amino acids. The ends lost 6 bases at V and 9 bases at J; junction bases unmatched: 6. The germline CDR1 and CDR2 sequences are LGHNT and FRNRAP. The CDR3 is CASGPGTGRQYF. The CDR3 DNA follows: TGTGCTAGTGGACCCGGGACAGGGAGGCAGTACTTC.

This clonotype was seen at least ten times. The rearrangement links TRBV5-6 to TRBJ1-1; no definite D call. From germline, CDR1 is SGHDT and CDR2 YYEEEE. The V and J ends lost 1 base and 4 bases respectively, with 14 bases between them. The CDR3 covers 15 residues. CDR3 amino acids: CASSLKGFLPTEAFF. The CDR3 bases are TGTGCCAGCAGCTTGAAAGGATTTTTACCCACTGAAGCTTTCTTT.